Listed here are 2 T cell receptor beta chains from one sample, sequenced in a study of identical twins (dated by TCRdb to 2016 to 2017). The method was 5' RACE. Sequencing was performed on an Illumina HiSeq 2000. Using fastp trimming at Q25 and MiXCR clonotype assembly, TCRdb reanalyzed the public sequencing data and kept in-frame beta chains. A single entry per CDR3 protein holds the most common genes and DNA from its merged rows. Here the sample has roughly 490,000 distinct CDR3 sequences; roughly an eighth occur a single time. The ten top clones hold about 0.97% of the sample. These data also formed part of another study, on yellow fever vaccine responses in identical twins.

What was sequenced was CD4+ T cells sorted from blood. Receptor source: a woman under 30 in good health.

V usage is TRBV30 and J usage is TRBJ1-6; TRBD1 matches at 12 bases. Germline V gene lookup returns CDR1 GTSNPN and CDR2 SVGIG (reference sequence). The CDR3 is 14 residues long. With V trimmed by 7 bases and J by 10 bases, 8 bases remained unmatched. The CDR3 protein is CALKWDRGPSPLHF. The CDR3 DNA follows: TGTGCCTTAAAATGGGACAGGGGGCCATCACCCCTCCACTTT.

This clonotype has only a few counts. The J gene is TRBJ2-7, the V gene TRBV7-8; D call uncertain. Germline lookup yields CDR1 SGHVS and CDR2 FQNEAQ. V gave up 2 bases and J gave up 2 bases, with 10 bases separating them. This CDR3 is built from 14 residues. CDR3 residues: CASSLKWKAYEQYF. CDR3 nucleotide sequence: TGTGCCAGCAGCTTAAAGTGGAAGGCCTACGAGCAGTACTTC.